This is a list of T cell receptor beta chains from one sample in a study of blood T cell repertoires in COVID-19. Some clones are missing from TCRdb's copy, which holds only in-frame ones; the method was immunoSEQ multiplex PCR. The data hold roughly 130,000 clones, with roughly 80% observed a single time. Sequenced sample: peripheral blood. The receptors derive from a woman aged 55-69 years with acute or convalescent COVID-19. Each CDR3 is given with its conserved first and last residue. Each record gives: V gene, clone size, J gene, D gene, CDR3 length, CDR3 DNA, CDR3 protein. A D gene is named only where the DNA matches it firmly. Some rows have no size entry. The others give once, few or many, or a class for an expanded clone.

V gene: TRBV12-3/TRBV12-4; clone size: -; J gene: TRBJ1-1; D gene: -; CDR3 length: 12; CDR3 DNA: TGTGCCAGCAGTTTGACAGGTTTCGTGGCTTTCTTT; CDR3 protein: CASSLTGFVAFF
V gene: TRBV6-4; clone size: -; J gene: TRBJ2-3; D gene: TRBD1; CDR3 length: 16; CDR3 DNA: TGTGCCAGCAGTGGGCCAAAGGGGGCCTCCACAGATACGCAGTATTTT; CDR3 protein: CASSGPKGASTDTQYF
V gene: TRBV27; clone size: -; J gene: TRBJ1-2; D gene: TRBD1; CDR3 length: 16; CDR3 DNA: TGTGCCAGCAGTTCAAGGACAGGGATCTCAGTGGATGGCTACACCTTC; CDR3 protein: CASSSRTGISVDGYTF
V gene: TRBV19; clone size: -; J gene: TRBJ1-4; D gene: -; CDR3 length: 16; CDR3 DNA: TGTGCCAGTAGTATAGATCGATGGCGCTCTAGCGAAAAACTGTTTTTT; CDR3 protein: CASSIDRWRSSEKLFF
V gene: TRBV27; clone size: -; J gene: TRBJ2-7; D gene: -; CDR3 length: 14; CDR3 DNA: TGTGCCAGCAGTTTATCGGCCGGGACCTACGAGCAGTACTTC; CDR3 protein: CASSLSAGTYEQYF
V gene: TRBV20-1; clone size: -; J gene: TRBJ1-2; D gene: TRBD1; CDR3 length: 11; CDR3 DNA: TGCAGTGCGAGGACAGGGAGAGGCTACACCTTC; CDR3 protein: CSARTGRGYTF
V gene: TRBV6-5; clone size: -; J gene: TRBJ1-2; D gene: TRBD1; CDR3 length: 15; CDR3 DNA: TGTGCCAGCAGTTCACTCGAGACAGGGACGGGCGGCTACACCTTC; CDR3 protein: CASSSLETGTGGYTF
V gene: TRBV5-1; clone size: -; J gene: TRBJ2-3; D gene: -; CDR3 length: 17; CDR3 DNA: TGCGCCAGCAGCTTCGGGAACAGGGATGGGGGCACAGATACGCAGTATTTT; CDR3 protein: CASSFGNRDGGTDTQYF
V gene: TRBV30; clone size: few; J gene: TRBJ1-1; D gene: TRBD1; CDR3 length: 12; CDR3 DNA: TGTGCCTGGAGTCGGACAGGGGGGAGGGCTTTCTTT; CDR3 protein: CAWSRTGGRAFF
V gene: TRBV6-5; clone size: -; J gene: TRBJ1-2; D gene: -; CDR3 length: 13; CDR3 DNA: TGTGCCAGCACCGAGGGGGGGGCAGATGGCTACACCTTC; CDR3 protein: CASTEGGADGYTF
V gene: TRBV23-1; clone size: once; J gene: TRBJ2-3; D gene: -; CDR3 length: 14; CDR3 DNA: TGCGCCAGCAGTCGTCGCACGGGGACAGATACGCAGTATTTT; CDR3 protein: CASSRRTGTDTQYF
V gene: TRBV7-9; clone size: -; J gene: TRBJ1-2; D gene: -; CDR3 length: 15; CDR3 DNA: TGTGCCAGCAGCTTACCTGCGGCAGGGGCGAGCGGCTACACCTTC; CDR3 protein: CASSLPAAGASGYTF
V gene: TRBV5-1; clone size: -; J gene: TRBJ1-1; D gene: TRBD1; CDR3 length: 14; CDR3 DNA: TGCGCCAGCAGCTGGGGACAGGGGGACACTGAAGCTTTCTTT; CDR3 protein: CASSWGQGDTEAFF
V gene: TRBV2; clone size: -; J gene: TRBJ1-2; D gene: TRBD1; CDR3 length: 14; CDR3 DNA: TGTGCCAGCAGAGAAACCGGGACAGGGAGAGGCTACACCTTC; CDR3 protein: CASRETGTGRGYTF
V gene: TRBV18; clone size: few; J gene: TRBJ1-2; D gene: TRBD1; CDR3 length: 14; CDR3 DNA: TGTGCCAGCTCAAGTACAGGGGAATCGAGGGGCTACACCTTC; CDR3 protein: CASSSTGESRGYTF
V gene: TRBV4-1; clone size: -; J gene: TRBJ1-1; D gene: -; CDR3 length: 15; CDR3 DNA: TGCGCCAGCAGCCTGAAGGAGGGTGCAAACACTGAAGCTTTCTTT; CDR3 protein: CASSLKEGANTEAFF
V gene: TRBV12-3/TRBV12-4; clone size: -; J gene: TRBJ1-6; D gene: -; CDR3 length: 11; CDR3 DNA: TGTGCCAGCAGCCCTCGTTCACCCCTCCACTTT; CDR3 protein: CASSPRSPLHF
V gene: TRBV24-1; clone size: few; J gene: TRBJ1-2; D gene: TRBD1; CDR3 length: 15; CDR3 DNA: TGTGCCACCAGCGACCCAGGGGGCGAAGACTATGGCTACACCTTC; CDR3 protein: CATSDPGGEDYGYTF
V gene: TRBV19; clone size: -; J gene: TRBJ2-3; D gene: TRBD2; CDR3 length: 14; CDR3 DNA: TGTGCCTCCCGACTAGCGGGGCCCACAGATACGCAGTATTTT; CDR3 protein: CASRLAGPTDTQYF
V gene: TRBV5-4; clone size: -; J gene: TRBJ2-1; D gene: -; CDR3 length: 15; CDR3 DNA: TGTGCCAGCAGCTCGACAGGGGACTACCACAATGAGCAGTTCTTC; CDR3 protein: CASSSTGDYHNEQFF
V gene: TRBV7-2; clone size: few; J gene: TRBJ1-5; D gene: -; CDR3 length: 15; CDR3 DNA: TGTGCCAGCAGCTTACAATTAGACAGAAATCAGCCCCAGCATTTT; CDR3 protein: CASSLQLDRNQPQHF
V gene: TRBV4-2; clone size: -; J gene: TRBJ1-2; D gene: -; CDR3 length: 14; CDR3 DNA: TGTGCCAGCAGCCAAGTGTTGTCAGGGTATGGCTACACCTTC; CDR3 protein: CASSQVLSGYGYTF
V gene: TRBV24-1; clone size: -; J gene: TRBJ1-2; D gene: TRBD1; CDR3 length: 15; CDR3 DNA: TGTGCCACCAGTGATTGGACGGGACAGAACTATGGCTACACCTTC; CDR3 protein: CATSDWTGQNYGYTF
V gene: TRBV7-2; clone size: -; J gene: TRBJ2-5; D gene: TRBD2; CDR3 length: 15; CDR3 DNA: TGTGCCAGCGCTAGCGGGGGGGCCTACCGAGAGACCCAGTACTTC; CDR3 protein: CASASGGAYRETQYF
V gene: TRBV5-1; clone size: few; J gene: TRBJ1-4; D gene: -; CDR3 length: 13; CDR3 DNA: TGCGCCAGCAGCTTGGGGCAGGGCAAAAAACTGTTTTTT; CDR3 protein: CASSLGQGKKLFF
V gene: TRBV6-5; clone size: -; J gene: TRBJ1-2; D gene: -; CDR3 length: 15; CDR3 DNA: TGTGCCAGCCAGTTACTGACGGGGGGCAATAGTGGCTACACCTTC; CDR3 protein: CASQLLTGGNSGYTF
V gene: TRBV3-1/TRBV3-2; clone size: -; J gene: TRBJ2-5; D gene: TRBD2; CDR3 length: 17; CDR3 DNA: TGTGCCAGCAGCCAAGACGGGCTAGCGGGGGTTCCCAAGACCCAGTACTTC; CDR3 protein: CASSQDGLAGVPKTQYF
V gene: TRBV19; clone size: -; J gene: TRBJ1-1; D gene: -; CDR3 length: 13; CDR3 DNA: TGTGCCAGTAGAGGGGGGGCTAACACTGAAGCTTTCTTT; CDR3 protein: CASRGGANTEAFF
V gene: TRBV15; clone size: -; J gene: TRBJ1-1; D gene: -; CDR3 length: 14; CDR3 DNA: TGTGCCACCAGCAGAGTCAGGCGGAACACTGAAGCTTTCTTT; CDR3 protein: CATSRVRRNTEAFF
V gene: TRBV7-9; clone size: -; J gene: TRBJ1-4; D gene: TRBD1; CDR3 length: 14; CDR3 DNA: TGTGCCAGCAGCTCGGGACAGGATGGTGAAAAACTGTTTTTT; CDR3 protein: CASSSGQDGEKLFF
V gene: TRBV10-2; clone size: -; J gene: TRBJ1-6; D gene: TRBD1; CDR3 length: 18; CDR3 DNA: TGCGCCAGCAGTGAGGCCGGGACAGGGGGCCGAAGGGATTCACCCCTCCACTTT; CDR3 protein: CASSEAGTGGRRDSPLHF